This T cell receptor beta chain is drawn from a study of blood T cell repertoires in COVID-19. Germline V gene sequence: CDR1 MNHNS, CDR2 SASEGT. This CDR3 region has 16 residues. V lost 2 bases and J 6 bases, leaving 16 bases between the germline ends. Assay: immunoSEQ multiplex PCR; the TCRdb copy retains only in-frame clones and omits some. The sample contains about 170,000 clones, just under 85% of which appear only once. The origin of this receptor is an elderly woman with COVID-19, enrolled during active disease. This chain joins TRBV6-1 and TRBJ2-2; D gene unclear. The material sequenced was peripheral blood. CDR3 sequence (DNA): TGTGCCAGCAGTGAACGTCCCCCCCTCGTCCCCGGGGAGCTGTTTTTT. Amino acids: CASSERPPLVPGELFF.